Each of the 15 T cell receptor beta chains below was sequenced from the same sample in a study of T cells in localized non-small cell lung cancer. Assay used: immunoSEQ multiplex PCR; TCRdb lists only in-frame clones, some missing. The table includes tens of thousands of clones, 88% detected once. The material was peripheral blood, obtained before any cancer treatment. The receptors were sampled from a woman aged 40-75 years with stage I lung adenocarcinoma.

For this clone: Germline is not matched at one junction end, which may reflect a read error. This chain joins TRBV27 and TRBJ2-6; D ambiguous. From germline, CDR1 is MNHEY and CDR2 SMNVEV (reference sequence). This CDR3 spans 13 amino acids. In DNA, the CDR3 is TGTGCCACCGGACGGAGTGGGTCCAACGTCCTGACTTTC. The encoded protein is CATGRSGSNVLTF.

This clone appeared once. The gene calls are TRBV2 and TRBJ2-2; D ambiguous. Germline lookup yields CDR1 SNHLY and CDR2 FYNNEI. This CDR3 region has 15 residues. V shed 2 bases and J shed 5 bases, with 12 bases lying between them. For the CDR3, the DNA is TGTGCCAGCAGTGAATCTCCATTCCGGACCGGGGAGCTGTTTTTT. This gives the protein CASSESPFRTGELFF.

The chain carries TRBV28 and TRBJ2-7, with D possibly matching TRBD1 (5 bases). This CDR3 region has 17 residues. Trimming pared 8 bases from V and 0 bases from J, leaving 23 bases between. Germline V gives CDR1 MDHEN, CDR2 SYDVKM. The CDR3 bases are TGTGCCAGCCCCAGGGCGAGGCACAGGTCGAGCTCCTACGAGCAGTACTTC. Its translation is CASPRARHRSSSYEQYF.

CDR3 residues: CSVARTSAKAQYF. CDR3 sequence (DNA): TGCAGCGTCGCTAGGACTAGCGCGAAGGCGCAGTATTTT. This chain uses TRBV29-1 with TRBJ2-3; TRBD2 matches 9 bases. Germline CDR1 SQVTM, CDR2 ANQGSEA. V gave up 6 bases and J gave up 10 bases; unmatched junction bases: 11. CDR3 length equals 13 residues.

The chain is built from TRBV28 and TRBJ1-2, with 7 bases matching TRBD1. CDR1 is MDHEN, CDR2 SYDVKM, per germline. The CDR3 spans 16 residues. Germline trimming cut 2 bases from V and 8 bases from J; bases unmatched to any gene: 14. CDR3 DNA sequence: TGTGCCAGCAGTTTAGCGATCGGAGACAGGGTAGGCGGCTACACCTTC. Translated, it gives CASSLAIGDRVGGYTF.

This clone was seen a single time. The chain couples TRBV30 to TRBJ2-2; possibly TRBD2 for D (6 bases). V gave up 4 bases and J gave up 7 bases, with 13 bases separating them. The CDR3 consists of 13 residues. Germline CDR1 and CDR2: GTSNPN and SVGIG (reference sequence). The CDR3 region has the DNA TGTGCCTGGAACGTGCAGGGAGGCGGGGAGCTGTTTTTT. Residues: CAWNVQGGGELFF.

The V and J genes are TRBV28 and TRBJ1-1; a possible D gene is TRBD1 (6 bases). V shed 5 bases and J shed 4 bases, with 17 bases lying between them. Germline V lookup: CDR1 MDHEN, CDR2 SYDVKM. This CDR3 spans 15 amino acids. The CDR3 DNA sequence: TGTGCCAGCAGTCCTCCCGACAGGATTGGCACTGAAGCTTTCTTT. Amino acid sequence: CASSPPDRIGTEAFF.

The gene calls are TRBV21-1 and TRBJ1-5; the table's D gene call, TRBD1, was not cross checked with the DNA. TRBV21-1 is termed a pseudogene. The CDR3 length is 20 residues. The CDR3 here is CASSARPPGHPNIAISPQHF. The CDR3, as DNA: TGTGCCAGCAGCGCCCGACCCCCGGGACACCCAAATATAGCAATCAGCCCCCAGCATTTT.

This chain uses TRBV30 with TRBJ1-1; D gene unclear. CDR1 is GTSNPN and CDR2 is SVGIG in the germline V gene (reference sequence). Deletions cut 2 bases from V and 11 bases from J, with 18 bases between. CDR3 length: 13 residues. For the CDR3, the DNA is TGTGCCTGGAGTCCGGACCCGAGGACGGCGGCTTTCTTT. It translates to CAWSPDPRTAAFF. Full variable domain (missing parts from reference TRBV30 and TRBJ1-1): SQTIHQWPATLVQPVGSPLSLECTVEGTSNPNLYWYRQAAGRGLQLLFYSVGIGQISSEVPQNLSASRPQDRQFILSSKKLLLSDSGFYLCAWSPDPRTAAFFGQGTRLTVV.

The V and J genes are TRBV27 and TRBJ2-2; 8 nucleotides agree with TRBD1. The CDR3 has 21 residues. V trimming: 3 bases; J trimming: 9 bases; junction bases outside the gene matches: 27. Germline CDR1 MNHEY, CDR2 SMNVEV (reference sequence). The CDR3 DNA sequence: TGTGCCAGCAGTTTGGGAAGGGGCAGGGGGCTTGGTGTTGCATATGCCAGGGAGCTGTTTTTT. Translated, it gives CASSLGRGRGLGVAYARELFF.

This chain uses TRBV2 with TRBJ1-1, with D unresolved. The CDR3 runs to 13 residues. Germline values: CDR1 SNHLY, CDR2 FYNNEI. The V end was cut by 4 bases, the J end by 1 base, with 7 bases between. The CDR3 DNA sequence: TGTGCCAGCAGTGTGGACGGGAACACTGAAGCTTTCTTT. It codes for CASSVDGNTEAFF.

On this clone: The junction differs from germline at one of its ends, possibly a read error. This rearrangement joins TRBV7-9 to TRBJ2-7, with TRBD1 matching 8 bases. This CDR3 contains 14 residues. Germline V gene sequence: CDR1 SEHNR, CDR2 FQNEAQ (reference sequence). In nucleotides, the CDR3 is TGTGCCAGCAGCTTAAGGACAGGGTCGGTCGAGCTGTACTTC. It translates to CASSLRTGSVELYF.

This chain links TRBV11-3 with TRBJ2-5, with TRBD1 matching 11 bases. Germline CDR1 and CDR2: SGHNT and YENEEA. The junction had 9 bases not matched to a gene; V was cut back by 4 bases and J by 5 bases. The length of the CDR3 is 16 residues. The CDR3 region is CASSYSGTGGSETQYF. The CDR3 nucleotides are TGTGCCAGCAGCTACTCCGGGACAGGGGGTTCGGAGACCCAGTACTTC.

This clone showed up just a few times. The V and J genes are TRBV19 and TRBJ2-1; D not certain. The V gene lost 6 bases and the J gene lost 0 bases, with 12 bases spanning the gap. CDR1 LNHDA and CDR2 SQIVND come from the germline V gene (reference sequence). The CDR3 is 15 amino acids. The CDR3 region is CASRLDGFSYNEQFF. Written as DNA, the CDR3 is TGTGCCAGTAGGCTCGACGGATTCTCCTACAATGAGCAGTTCTTC. Filled out from reference TRBV19 and TRBJ2-1, the complete variable domain reads DGGITQSPKYLFRKEGQNVTLSCEQNLNHDAMYWYRQDPGQGLRLIYYSQIVNDFQKGDIAEGYSVSREKKESFPLTVTSAQKNPTAFYLCASRLDGFSYNEQFFGPGTRLTVL.

The chain couples TRBV11-2 to TRBJ1-1; D ambiguous. This CDR3 has 14 amino acids. Trimming took off 5 bases at V and 1 base at J, with 11 bases between the two ends. From germline, CDR1 is SGHAT and CDR2 FQNNGV. In DNA, the CDR3 is TGTGCCAGCAGCCTTACGACAAGGAACACTGAAGCTTTCTTT. This gives the protein CASSLTTRNTEAFF.